This record concerns one T cell receptor (beta chain) sequence. As yet, its antigen is unknown. The entry originates in a study of cytomegalovirus exposure and HLA in healthy donors. Study in general: According to later analysis, the same platform produced the 110 or so validation and 666 first-cohort repertoires.

Regarding the study as a whole: There were under 200 TCR beta chains listed as cytomegalovirus-associated. The study found most TCR sequences rare, yet found some public TCRs in many donors. Reports described diagnosis of cytomegalovirus status by the classifier as highly specific and sensitive.

Data came from immunoSEQ multiplex PCR; TCRdb stores just in-frame clones and leaves some out. The sample records 150,000 to 200,000 clones, 75% to 90% being singletons. Germline V gene data show CDR1 as SGDLS and CDR2 as YYNGEE. The CDR3 loop spans 13 amino acids. The germline V and J ends were trimmed by 0 bases and 3 bases, with 7 bases remaining between them. The clonotype originates from a young woman in good health and CMV-seronegative. The specimen sequenced was PBMCs. The chain recombines TRBV9 with TRBJ2-7; the D is unclear. The CDR3 coding sequence is TGTGCCAGCAGCGTAGCCACAGACTACGAGCAGTACTTC. It is translated as CASSVATDYEQYF.